This TCR beta chain was sequenced during a study of early T cells in non-severe SARS-CoV-2 infection. Looking at the study overall: Sequencing used unsorted whole-blood bulk RNA, so chains lack pairing.

TCRdb used MiXCR to reprocess the 5' RACE reads, holding one entry per CDR3 protein. Of roughly 64,000 distinct CDR3 sequences detected, almost 9% appear once; the ten largest clones hold about an eighth. The CDR3 sequence is 12 residues long. V was shortened by 1 base and J by 9 bases, with 10 bases between the two germline ends. Germline CDR1 reads SQVTM; CDR2 reads ANQGSEA. V and J are TRBV29-1 and TRBJ2-1; D gene unclear. The TCR originated in an adult who was a healthcare worker with PCR-confirmed SARS-CoV-2 infection or an uninfected control (not recorded which). Source: whole blood, taken at baseline. The CDR3 is CSVEAQTGEQFF. In DNA, the CDR3 is TGCAGCGTTGAAGCACAGACTGGTGAGCAGTTCTTC.